This T cell receptor beta chain was sequenced during a study of CD8 T cells in Susac syndrome. The CDR3 spans 11 residues. Deletions cut 6 bases from V and 4 bases from J, with 6 bases between. CDR1 is LNHDA, CDR2 SQIVND, per germline (reference sequence). With respect to this clonotype: Antigen: not known.

TEMRA cells were FACS-enriched, while CD8+ and CD4+ T cells were negatively isolated. General study findings and limits: Expansion of Susac CD8+ clones peaked in TEMRA cells and in active patients. Susac-specific public clones numbered about 15 in total CD8+ repertoires (and about 5 in CD8+ TEMRA repertoires).

Random hexamers were used to reverse transcribe the RNA input (roughly 0.5 to 1 ug). The method of amplification for TCR beta CDR3 was immunoSEQ multiplex PCR, covering 54 Vbeta and 13 Jbeta. One entry per CDR3 protein, called by TCRdb with MiXCR from the immunoSEQ multiplex PCR reads. The repertoire holds under 70,000 distinct CDR3 sequences, with 95% as singletons. Specimen: CD8+ T cells from PBMCs. This sequence was found in a human donor with Susac syndrome. J is TRBJ1-2 and V is TRBV19; D is undetermined. This CDR3 reads CASRESYGYTF. The CDR3 coding sequence is TGTGCCAGTAGAGAGTCCTATGGCTACACCTTC.